This entry features one T cell receptor (beta chain) sequence. Its antigen is as yet unknown. These data originate in a study of T-cell reconstitution after alpha-beta-depleted transplantation in children. Study-wide results and caveats: TCRbeta diversity was high at day 60 in some patients (a result of surviving recipient T cells and thymic progenitors).

Unique molecular identifiers tagged the TCRbeta library. TCRdb analysed the PCR reads with MiXCR anew, one entry per CDR3 protein. Of over 100,000 distinct CDR3 sequences listed, approximately 10% are singletons. The CDR3 runs to 14 residues. The germline V and J ends were trimmed by 6 bases and 0 bases, with 12 bases remaining between them. Germline assignment: CDR1 MDHEN and CDR2 SYDVKM. Sequenced material: PBMCs, taken before TCRalphabeta/CD19-depleted stem cell transplant. The sequence was collected from a boy younger than 10 with acute lymphoblastic leukemia, due to receive a stem cell transplant. V gene TRBV28 combines with J gene TRBJ2-7; D perhaps matches TRBD2 (6 bases). This CDR3 reads CASRPEGSSYEQYF. CDR3 DNA sequence: TGTGCCAGCAGACCGGAGGGGAGCTCCTACGAGCAGTACTTC. The whole variable domain, filled in from reference TRBV28 and TRBJ2-7, reads DVKVTQSSRYLVKRTGEKVFLECVQDMDHENMFWYRQDPGLGLRLIYFSYDVKMKEKGDIPEGYSVSREKKERFSLILESASTNQTSMYLCASRPEGSSYEQYFGPGTRLTVT.